The source of this T cell receptor (beta chain) is a study of T cells in Graves' hyperthyroidism and ophthalmopathy. The germline gives CDR1 ENHRY, CDR2 SYGVKD. The CDR3 sequence is 14 residues long. Trimming stripped 6 bases from V and 1 base from J, with 12 bases between. Exclusion of a patient resulted from uncontrolled infection, other autoimmune disease, pregnancy or lactation. TCR beta CDR3 regions were amplified from RNA. Researchers ran a first-round RT-PCR on the TCR CDR3 using the HTBI primer set. In TCRdb, the multiplex PCR reads were re-called with MiXCR into one record per CDR3 protein. The sample consists of around 700,000 distinct CDR3 sequences, roughly a third of them appearing once. This clonotype was observed a few times.

The source material was blood. This chain uses TRBV10-3 with TRBJ1-1; no clear D. The TCR sequence derives from a woman between 40 and 50 years old with Graves' hyperthyroidism. The chain's CDR3 is CAISAYLTNTEAFF. CDR3 nucleotide sequence: TGTGCCATCAGCGCTTATCTCACGAACACTGAAGCTTTCTTT.